This is a list of T cell receptor beta chains from one sample in a study of blood T cell repertoires in COVID-19. TCRdb's table, derived via immunoSEQ multiplex PCR, lists solely in-frame clones and lacks some. The table shows 100,000 to 150,000 clones, with roughly four fifths occurring only once. What was sequenced was peripheral blood. The receptors were sampled from an elderly man with COVID-19, enrolled during active disease. CDR3s include the opening cysteine and the closing phenylalanine or tryptophan. Fields, in order: V gene, J gene, D gene, clone size, CDR3 protein, CDR3 DNA. A D gene is named only where the DNA matches it firmly. Clone sizes are given selectively: once, few, many, or a class where the clone is expanded.

>TRBV3-1/TRBV3-2|TRBJ1-4|-|-
CASSRQGVSNEKLFF
TGTGCCAGCAGCCGGCAGGGTGTCTCTAATGAAAAACTGTTTTTT
>TRBV6-1|TRBJ2-5|TRBD1|-
CASSLGQGGTQYF
TGTGCCAGCAGTTTAGGACAGGGCGGGACCCAGTACTTC
>TRBV19|TRBJ1-6|TRBD1|-
CASTRDRDHNSPLHF
TGTGCCAGTACTCGCGACAGGGACCATAATTCACCCCTCCACTTT
>TRBV9|TRBJ2-2|-|few
CASTRSLADNTGELFF
TGTGCCAGCACCCGGTCACTAGCAGATAACACCGGGGAGCTGTTTTTT
>TRBV7-9|TRBJ1-3|TRBD1|once
CASSLQGNTIYF
TGTGCCAGCAGTCTACAGGGGAACACCATATATTTT
>TRBV28|TRBJ2-7|-|-
CATLSTGSLREQYF
TGTGCCACCCTAAGCACAGGCTCCTTAAGGGAGCAGTACTTC
>TRBV13|TRBJ2-2|TRBD1|-
CAVQMGQGAGGELFF
TGTGCCGTACAGATGGGACAGGGGGCTGGCGGGGAGCTGTTTTTT
>TRBV4-3|TRBJ2-2|-|-
CASSQEALVILNTGELFF
TGCGCCAGCAGCCAAGAAGCGTTGGTTATCTTGAACACCGGGGAGCTGTTTTTT
>TRBV10-3|TRBJ2-3|-|-
CATAGGASTDTQYF
TGTGCCACGGCGGGCGGGGCTAGCACAGATACGCAGTATTTT
>TRBV19|TRBJ2-2|TRBD2|-
CASGGSVFTGELFF
TGTGCCAGCGGCGGGAGCGTATTCACCGGGGAGCTGTTTTTT
>TRBV6-4|TRBJ2-1|TRBD2|-
CASSGGTSGKNEQFF
TGTGCCAGCAGTGGAGGGACTAGCGGGAAGAATGAGCAGTTCTTC
>TRBV19|TRBJ2-7|TRBD2|-
CASSTTSGPPYEQYF
TGTGCCAGTAGTACGACTAGCGGTCCGCCCTACGAGCAGTACTTC
>TRBV4-1|TRBJ2-3|-|-
CASSQAFSGSSTDTQYF
TGCGCCAGCAGCCAAGCCTTTAGCGGTTCTAGCACAGATACGCAGTATTTT
>TRBV15|TRBJ2-3|-|-
CATSRDPSGTDTQYF
TGTGCCACCAGCAGAGATCCTAGCGGCACAGATACGCAGTATTTT
>TRBV27|TRBJ2-7|-|-
CASSLGGGWPYEQYF
TGTGCCAGCAGTCTAGGGGGGGGCTGGCCCTACGAGCAGTACTTC
>TRBV20-1|TRBJ2-7|-|-
CSARATYEQYF
TGCAGTGCTAGAGCCACCTACGAGCAGTACTTC
>TRBV19|TRBJ2-3|TRBD2|-
CASSIPGLAGAASTQYF
TGTGCCAGTAGTATCCCTGGGCTAGCGGGAGCAGCATCTACGCAGTATTTT
>TRBV5-4|TRBJ2-5|TRBD1|-
CASSSGGKGETQYF
TGTGCCAGCAGCTCAGGGGGCAAAGGGGAGACCCAGTACTTC
>TRBV27|TRBJ2-7|TRBD1|-
CASSKTPGGFYEQYF
TGTGCCAGCAGTAAAACCCCAGGGGGCTTCTACGAGCAGTACTTC
>TRBV9|TRBJ2-2|TRBD2|-
CASSLSGSTGELFF
TGTGCCAGCAGCCTTAGCGGGAGTACCGGGGAGCTGTTTTTT
>TRBV5-6|TRBJ2-1|TRBD1|once
CASSLRGTGVDEQFF
TGTGCCAGCAGCTTGAGGGGGACAGGGGTGGATGAGCAGTTCTTC
>TRBV19|TRBJ1-3|-|-
CASSPPPAEVRNTIYF
TGTGCCAGTAGCCCCCCTCCAGCGGAGGTACGAAACACCATATATTTT
>TRBV3-1/TRBV3-2|TRBJ1-5|TRBD1|-
CASSQGQGLNQPQHF
TGTGCCAGCAGCCAAGGACAGGGATTAAATCAGCCCCAGCATTTT
>TRBV5-1|TRBJ2-2|TRBD1|-
CASSPVLGQGGSGELFF
TGCGCCAGCAGCCCAGTCCTGGGACAGGGAGGTTCGGGGGAGCTGTTTTTT
>TRBV9|TRBJ2-1|-|-
CASSADNEQFF
TGTGCCAGCAGCGCAGACAATGAGCAGTTCTTC
>TRBV27|TRBJ1-2|-|-
CASSQDGINNYGYTF
TGTGCCAGCAGCCAGGACGGGATAAATAACTATGGCTACACCTTC
>TRBV7-8|TRBJ2-7|TRBD1|-
CASRRQGSVEQYF
TGTGCCAGCAGGCGACAGGGGTCGGTCGAGCAGTACTTC
>TRBV18|TRBJ2-7|TRBD1|-
CASSPPGGQGSSYEQYF
TGTGCCAGCTCACCCCCAGGGGGACAGGGGAGCTCCTACGAGCAGTACTTC
>TRBV7-8|TRBJ2-1|-|-
CASSLGRIGTEAMSNEQFF
TGTGCCAGCAGCTTAGGCCGCATCGGCACGGAGGCGATGAGCAATGAGCAGTTCTTC
>TRBV28|TRBJ1-1|-|-
CATQGGDNTEAFF
TGTGCCACCCAGGGAGGGGATAACACTGAAGCTTTCTTT
>TRBV5-6|TRBJ2-5|TRBD1|-
CASRGDRGGETQYF
TGTGCCAGCAGGGGGGACAGGGGCGGCGAGACCCAGTACTTC
>TRBV19|TRBJ1-5|-|-
CASSPGSGREDQPQHF
TGTGCCAGTAGCCCTGGGTCAGGTCGGGAGGATCAGCCCCAGCATTTT
>TRBV6-5|TRBJ1-3|-|-
CASKYSYGDDGNTIYF
TGTGCCAGCAAATACTCGTACGGGGATGACGGAAACACCATATATTTT
>TRBV4-3|TRBJ2-2|TRBD1|-
CASSQATGGWDTGELFF
TGCGCCAGCAGCCAAGCCACAGGGGGCTGGGACACCGGGGAGCTGTTTTTT
>TRBV19|TRBJ2-7|TRBD2|many
CASSPGTRSLPEQYF
TGTGCCAGTAGTCCCGGGACTAGATCCCTACCCGAGCAGTACTTC
>TRBV7-3|TRBJ2-5|-|once
CASSLVRQETQYF
TGTGCCAGCAGCTTAGTCAGACAAGAGACCCAGTACTTC
>TRBV7-6|TRBJ2-1|-|-
CASSLLAGGTYNEQFF
TGTGCCAGCAGCTTACTTGCTGGCGGGACCTACAATGAGCAGTTCTTC
>TRBV7-2|TRBJ2-5|TRBD2|-
CASSKGLAGSSETQYF
TGTGCCAGCAGCAAAGGACTAGCGGGGTCTTCTGAGACCCAGTACTTC
>TRBV19|TRBJ2-4|-|-
CASSMPRGLSAKNIQYF
TGTGCCAGTAGTATGCCCAGGGGCCTGTCGGCCAAAAACATTCAGTACTTC
>TRBV11-2|TRBJ2-7|-|-
CASSLAPGPYEQYF
TGTGCCAGCAGCTTAGCGCCCGGTCCCTACGAGCAGTACTTC
>TRBV19|TRBJ2-1|TRBD1|-
CASSISSRGRLNEQFF
TGTGCCAGTAGTATTTCCTCCAGGGGGCGTTTGAATGAGCAGTTCTTC
>TRBV7-8|TRBJ2-5|-|-
CASSYDLRGETQYF
TGTGCCAGCAGTTACGACCTCAGGGGAGAGACCCAGTACTTC
>TRBV18|TRBJ2-2|-|once
CASSPPGGTGELFF
TGTGCCAGCTCACCACCGGGGGGCACCGGGGAGCTGTTTTTT
>TRBV19|TRBJ2-1|TRBD2|-
CASSISGTSGIYNEQFF
TGTGCCAGTAGTATCTCCGGGACTAGCGGAATCTACAATGAGCAGTTCTTC
>TRBV6-5|TRBJ1-3|-|-
CASSPRTGEGNTIYF
TGTGCCAGCAGTCCAAGGACGGGGGAAGGAAACACCATATATTTT
>TRBV5-1|TRBJ2-1|-|-
CASSLIGDSYNEQFF
TGCGCCAGCAGCTTGATAGGGGATTCCTACAATGAGCAGTTCTTC